Listed below are T cell receptor beta chains from one sample, sequenced in a study of early T cells in non-severe SARS-CoV-2 infection. TCRdb used MiXCR to reprocess the 5' RACE reads, holding one entry per CDR3 protein. The sample yields 65,000 to 80,000 distinct CDR3 sequences, approximately 13% seen once. Specimen: whole blood. These receptors all come from an adult who was a healthcare worker with PCR-confirmed SARS-CoV-2 infection or an uninfected control (not recorded which). The CDR3 runs from the conserved cysteine through the conserved F or W. D genes are given only for firm matches. Rows may omit the clone size; those that give it use once, few, many or a size class.

d_call j_call v_call clone_size cdr3_nt cdr3_aa
TRBD2 TRBJ2-3 TRBV7-6 - TGTGCCAGCGGCCAAGCGGGGGGGGCAGATACGCAGTATTTT CASGQAGGADTQYF
TRBD1 TRBJ1-6 TRBV29-1 - TGCAGCGTTGGGGACAGGATTGATTCACCCCTCCACTTT CSVGDRIDSPLHF
- TRBJ2-7 TRBV9 - TGTGCCAGCAGCGTAGGGATAGGCTACTCTAAAGAGCAGTACTTC CASSVGIGYSKEQYF
- TRBJ1-2 TRBV6-6 - TGTGCCAGCAGTCCCCGGACAGAAATCTATGGCTACACCTTC CASSPRTEIYGYTF
- TRBJ2-7 TRBV7-9 few TGTGCCAGCAGCTTAGCCGCCGGGGCCCAGGACCCCTCCGAGCAGTACTTC CASSLAAGAQDPSEQYF
- TRBJ2-7 TRBV20-1 - TGCAGTGCTAGAGGTCCCCGGGGCTACGAGCAGTACTTC CSARGPRGYEQYF
TRBD1 TRBJ1-1 TRBV4-1 many TGCGCCAGCAGCCATTTTTCGACAGGGAGGGAAGCTTTCTTT CASSHFSTGREAFF
- TRBJ2-5 TRBV24-1 many TGTGCCACCAGTGATGGGGCAGGGAGTAAAGCCCAAGAGACCCAGTACTTC CATSDGAGSKAQETQYF
- TRBJ1-4 TRBV20-1 few TGCAGTGCGCCGAACAGGGAGGAGGGTGAAAAACTGTTTTTT CSAPNREEGEKLFF
- TRBJ1-2 TRBV20-1 many TGCAGTGCTGGGGACCCGCTCGTCCATCATGGCTACACCTTC CSAGDPLVHHGYTF
TRBD1 TRBJ2-1 TRBV11-2 - TGTGCCAGCAACCCATCAGGGACAGGGTTTGTAGGTGGCTACAATGAGCAGTTCTTC CASNPSGTGFVGGYNEQFF